This T cell receptor (beta chain) is drawn from a study of T cell responses to AZD1222 COVID-19 vaccine. Note on this clone: Its antigen is not identified.

The CDR3 length is 16 residues. Trimming shortened V by 4 bases and J by 0 bases, and 14 bases separated the two germline ends. Germline lookup yields CDR1 SGHNT and CDR2 YYREEE (reference sequence). Findings and limits, study-wide: Only six or seven AZD1222 recipients were seropositive at baseline.

Assay: immunoSEQ multiplex PCR; the TCRdb copy retains only in-frame clones and omits some. The sample records tens of thousands of clones, approximately 90% being singletons. This clonotype was sampled from an adult who received the AZD1222 COVID-19 vaccine. This rearrangement joins TRBV5-4 to TRBJ2-4; D tentatively fits TRBD1 or TRBD2 (5 bases each). The sample here was peripheral blood, taken 28 days after the second AZD1222 dose. The CDR3 reads CASSRDGRLAKNIQYF. The CDR3 region has the DNA TGTGCCAGCAGCCGGGACGGCCGACTAGCCAAAAACATTCAGTACTTC.